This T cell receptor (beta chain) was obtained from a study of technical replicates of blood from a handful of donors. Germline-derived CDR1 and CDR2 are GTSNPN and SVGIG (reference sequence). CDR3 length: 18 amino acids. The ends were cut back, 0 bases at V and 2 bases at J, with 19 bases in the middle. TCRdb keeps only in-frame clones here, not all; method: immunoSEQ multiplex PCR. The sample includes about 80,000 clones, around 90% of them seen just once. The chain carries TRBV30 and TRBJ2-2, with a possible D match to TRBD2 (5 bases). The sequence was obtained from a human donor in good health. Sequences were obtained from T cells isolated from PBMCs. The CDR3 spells CAWSVLGRTHPNTGELFF. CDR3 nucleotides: TGTGCCTGGAGTGTACTAGGCAGGACCCATCCTAACACCGGGGAGCTGTTTTTT.